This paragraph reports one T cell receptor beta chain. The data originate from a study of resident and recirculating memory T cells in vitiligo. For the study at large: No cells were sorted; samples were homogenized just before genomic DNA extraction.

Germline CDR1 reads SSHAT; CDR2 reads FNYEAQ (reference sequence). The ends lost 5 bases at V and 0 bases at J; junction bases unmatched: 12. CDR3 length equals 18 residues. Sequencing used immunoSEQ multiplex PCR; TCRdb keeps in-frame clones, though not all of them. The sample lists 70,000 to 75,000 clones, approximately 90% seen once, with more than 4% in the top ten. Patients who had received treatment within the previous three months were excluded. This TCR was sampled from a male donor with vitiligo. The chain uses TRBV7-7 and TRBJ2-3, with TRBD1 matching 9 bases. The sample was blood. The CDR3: CASSLTGTGRYSTDTQYF. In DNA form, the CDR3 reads TGTGCCAGCAGCCTAACCGGGACAGGGAGATATAGCACAGATACGCAGTATTTT.